The 30 T cell receptor beta chains given below trace back to one sample, sequenced in a study of human T cells and chemical hapten exposure. Specified time point: pre-sensitization, week 0. As to treatment: therapeutic diphenylcyclopropenone sensitization with weekly scalp DPC. TCRdb reprocessed the RACE reads with MiXCR, giving one entry per CDR3 protein. The table shows over 300,000 distinct CDR3 sequences, with 5% to 6.5% occurring only once. The specimen was whole blood, collected in connection with sensitization to the hapten diphenylcyclopropenone (DPC). The receptors here all came from a woman aged 45-59 years with alopecia areata. Some clones in this sample may be carry-over from other donors' samples.

This clonotype was observed a few times. CDR3: CSASPPTGRTDTQYF. In DNA form, the CDR3 reads TGCAGTGCTTCACCCCCGACAGGGCGCACAGATACGCAGTATTTT. V and J are TRBV20-1 and TRBJ2-3, with 7 positions matching TRBD1. The ends lost 5 bases at V and 1 base at J; junction bases unmatched: 9. The CDR3 sequence is 15 residues long. The germline V gene has CDR1 DFQATT and CDR2 SNEGSKA (reference sequence).

Points on this clonotype: An end of the junction differs from the germline gene, which may be a read error. The V and J genes are TRBV6-5 and TRBJ1-5, with 7 bases fitting TRBD1. CDR3 length: 15 amino acids. Germline V gene lookup returns CDR1 MNHEY and CDR2 SVGAGI. Here the CDR3 reads CATRAGGSSNQHQHF. In nucleotides, the CDR3 is TGTGCCACCCGTGCAGGGGGTAGCAGCAATCAGCACCAGCATTTT.

V usage is TRBV29-1 and J usage is TRBJ2-3; possible D gene TRBD1, 6 bases. Germline V gives CDR1 SQVTM, CDR2 ANQGSEA. The CDR3 loop spans 13 amino acids. The V gene lost 5 bases and the J gene lost 2 bases, with 11 bases spanning the gap. CDR3 nucleotide sequence: TGCAGCGTTACCGGACAGAACACAGATACGCAGTATTTT. It is translated as CSVTGQNTDTQYF.

CDR3 nucleotides: TGCAGTGCTGCAGACAGGGCCGACACCGGGGAGCTGTTTTTT. Translating gives CSAADRADTGELFF. The J gene is TRBJ2-2, the V gene TRBV20-1; 7 bases match TRBD1. With 5 bases clipped from V and 3 bases from J, the junction kept 6 bases outside the gene matches. In germline, CDR1 is DFQATT, CDR2 SNEGSKA (reference sequence). This CDR3 contains 14 residues.

In this sample, this clonotype turned up a few times. The gene calls are TRBV5-1 and TRBJ1-1; 8 bases match TRBD1. The junction had 8 bases not matched to a gene; V was cut back by 4 bases and J by 3 bases. Germline assignment: CDR1 SGHRS and CDR2 YFSETQ. The CDR3 sequence is 15 residues long. CDR3 region: CASSAQTGADTEAFF. The CDR3 DNA follows: TGCGCCAGCAGCGCCCAGACAGGGGCTGACACTGAAGCTTTCTTT.

The gene calls are TRBV18 and TRBJ1-2, with TRBD1 as a possible D gene (5 bases). Trimming took 5 bases from V and 1 from J, leaving 17 bases between them. CDR3 size: 16 residues. The germline V gene has CDR1 KGHSH and CDR2 LQKENI. This CDR3 is CASSTALGLINYGYTF. DNA of the CDR3: TGTGCCAGCTCAACCGCTCTGGGGCTTATTAACTATGGCTACACCTTC.

This chain joins TRBV9 and TRBJ1-2; TRBD1 matches at 10 bases. This CDR3 contains 15 residues. J was trimmed by 8 bases and V by 1 base; bases with no gene match: 8. Germline CDR1 and CDR2: SGDLS and YYNGEE. CDR3 sequence reads: CASSVLDRGLEGYTF. CDR3 in DNA: TGTGCCAGCAGCGTATTAGACAGGGGGCTTGAGGGCTACACCTTC.

This clonotype has more than one count but fewer than ten. Here the CDR3 reads CSAGGLSSGNTIYF. CDR3 bases: TGCAGCGCCGGCGGCTTGAGCTCTGGAAACACCATATATTTT. The V gene is TRBV29-1, the J gene TRBJ1-3; unclear D gene. From germline, CDR1 is SQVTM and CDR2 ANQGSEA. With 7 bases removed from V and 0 bases from J, the gap between germline ends came to 13 bases. The CDR3 totals 14 residues.

There are many counts of this clonotype. This chain links TRBV14 with TRBJ2-7; no firm D call. With 6 bases removed from V and 3 bases from J, the gap between germline ends came to 15 bases. Germline CDR1 SGHDN, CDR2 FVKESK. CDR3 length: 14 residues. CDR3 sequence reads: CASSRFGRSYEQYF. Written as DNA, the CDR3 is TGTGCCAGCAGTCGCTTCGGACGGAGCTACGAGCAGTACTTC.

This clonotype has more than one count but fewer than ten. The gene calls are TRBV7-9 and TRBJ2-3; 8 bases map to TRBD1. Trimming took 4 bases from V and 2 from J; bases not matched to a gene: 8. Germline CDR1 is SEHNR and CDR2 is FQNEAQ (reference sequence). The CDR3 is made up of 16 amino acids. The CDR3 protein is CASSSPPRGPTDTQYF. CDR3 coding DNA: TGTGCCAGCAGCTCCCCGCCCAGGGGGCCCACAGATACGCAGTATTTT.

The sample holds many counts of this clonotype. The J gene is TRBJ1-2, the V gene TRBV6-2 or TRBV6-3; D is possibly TRBD1 (6 bases). This CDR3 has 12 residues. Germline values: CDR1 MNHEY, CDR2 SVGEGT. V shed 5 bases and J shed 8 bases, with 12 bases lying between them. DNA of the CDR3: TGTGCCAGCAGTGAGGCAGGGGACGGCTACACCTTC. This codes for CASSEAGDGYTF.

The chain links TRBV9 to TRBJ2-3; D call uncertain. V dropped 0 bases and J dropped 0 bases, with 14 bases sitting between them. Germline assignment: CDR1 SGDLS and CDR2 YYNGEE. The CDR3 contains 17 residues. Here the CDR3 reads CASSVEVSEPSTDTQYF. In nucleotides, the CDR3 is TGTGCCAGCAGCGTAGAAGTGAGTGAACCTAGCACAGATACGCAGTATTTT.

This sequence joins TRBV15 and TRBJ2-7; 9 nucleotides align to TRBD1. Germline lookup yields CDR1 LNHNV and CDR2 YYDKDF (reference sequence). Unmatched junction bases numbered 11, after V lost 6 bases and J lost 2 bases. This CDR3 contains 16 residues. CDR3 amino acids: CATRGLEGQGTYEQYF. For the CDR3, the DNA is TGTGCCACCAGGGGACTCGAGGGACAGGGAACCTACGAGCAGTACTTC.

This clonotype has ten or more counts. The chain has TRBV20-1 and TRBJ2-7; 7 bases are shared with TRBD1. This CDR3 is built from 13 residues. Germline lookup yields CDR1 DFQATT and CDR2 SNEGSKA (reference sequence). Unmatched junction bases numbered 0, after V lost 1 base and J lost 0 bases. The CDR3 loop reads CSARGDSSYEQYF. CDR3 DNA sequence: TGCAGTGCTAGAGGGGACAGCTCCTACGAGCAGTACTTC.

The table lists this clonotype with a few counts. This chain links TRBV5-1 with TRBJ1-2; 7 bases agree with TRBD1. The CDR3 contains 15 residues. V shed 4 bases and J 4 bases; nucleotides not matched to a gene: 10. Germline V gene data show CDR1 as SGHRS and CDR2 as YFSETQ. The CDR3 loop reads CASSGRQGSRYGYTF. CDR3 nucleotide sequence: TGCGCCAGCAGCGGTAGACAGGGAAGTCGCTATGGCTACACCTTC. Filled out from reference TRBV5-1 and TRBJ1-2, the complete variable domain reads KAGVTQTPRYLIKTRGQQVTLSCSPISGHRSVSWYQQTPGQGLQFLFEYFSETQRNKGNFPGRFSGRQFSNSRSEMNVSTLELGDSALYLCASSGRQGSRYGYTFGSGTRLTVV.

The chain couples TRBV5-8 to TRBJ2-2, with 9 positions matching TRBD1. Germline V gene data show CDR1 as SGHTS and CDR2 as YDEGEE. This CDR3 is built from 15 residues. The V and J ends lost 6 bases and 5 bases, in that order; junction bases with no gene match: 8. Here the CDR3 reads CASTSGTGKTGELFF. The CDR3 DNA is TGTGCCAGCACCTCCGGGACAGGGAAGACCGGGGAGCTGTTTTTT.

The J gene is TRBJ1-1, the V gene TRBV13, with D maybe TRBD1 (5 bases). The CDR3 contains 15 residues. V was trimmed by 1 base and J by 11 bases, leaving 20 bases between them. Per germline, CDR1 PRHDT and CDR2 FYEKMQ (reference sequence). The CDR3: CASSLADVGLGQAFF. The CDR3 DNA sequence: TGTGCCAGCAGCTTAGCAGACGTGGGGCTGGGGCAGGCTTTCTTT.

This clonotype was recorded a few times. The rearrangement uses TRBV12-3 or TRBV12-4 and TRBJ2-1, with 10 bases identical to TRBD2. The CDR3 is 14 amino acids. Trimming took 5 bases from V and 6 from J; bases not matched to a gene: 4. CDR3: CASSLSGRINEQFF. The CDR3 DNA reads as TGTGCCAGCAGTCTTAGCGGGAGGATCAATGAGCAGTTCTTC.

This clonotype appeared many times. The chain combines TRBV12-3 or TRBV12-4 with TRBJ2-3; 8 nucleotides align to TRBD2. The CDR3 has 17 amino acids. V was pared by 4 bases and J by 4 bases, with 13 bases of the junction left unmatched. The CDR3 nucleotides read TGTGCCAGCAGTTATATTATCGGACTAGCCAAGGCAGATACGCAGTATTTT. Protein sequence: CASSYIIGLAKADTQYF.

This clonotype was seen many times. The chain has TRBV2 and TRBJ1-2, with 9 bases matching TRBD1. Trimming at V came to 4 bases and at J to 7 bases, leaving 13 bases not matched to a gene. This CDR3 comprises 16 residues. Germline values: CDR1 SNHLY, CDR2 FYNNEI. CDR3 amino acids: CASSVESGTGNVGYTF. The CDR3, as DNA: TGTGCCAGCAGTGTAGAGTCCGGGACAGGGAATGTTGGCTACACCTTC. Using reference TRBV2 and TRBJ1-2 for the parts outside the CDR3, the full variable domain is EPEVTQTPSHQVTQMGQEVILRCVPISNHLYFYWYRQILGQKVEFLVSFYNNEISEKSEIFDDQFSVERPDGSNFTLKIRSTKLEDSAMYFCASSVESGTGNVGYTFGSGTRLTVV.

This clonotype came up a few times. CDR3 DNA sequence: TGTGCCAGCTCACTGGGACAGGGGGGCCACTACGAGCAGTACTTC. Protein product: CASSLGQGGHYEQYF. The chain employs TRBV18 and TRBJ2-7, with 11 bases aligning to TRBD1. J lost 3 bases, V lost 4 bases, and 5 bases had no gene match. CDR1 and CDR2 from the germline V gene are KGHSH and LQKENI. The CDR3 runs 15 residues. Drawing the rest from reference TRBV18 and TRBJ2-7, the complete variable domain is NAGVMQNPRHLVRRRGQEARLRCSPMKGHSHVYWYRQLPEEGLKFMVYLQKENIIDESGMPKERFSAEFPKEGPSILRIQQVVRGDSAAYFCASSLGQGGHYEQYFGPGTRLTVT.

This chain uses TRBV2 with TRBJ2-1; 12 bases fit TRBD2. The CDR3 is 13 amino acids. The V gene's germline CDR1 is SNHLY and CDR2 FYNNEI. The junction had 1 base not matched to a gene; V was cut back by 5 bases and J by 8 bases. The CDR3 loop reads CASSRLAGDEQFF. In DNA form, the CDR3 reads TGTGCCAGCAGTCGACTAGCGGGGGATGAGCAGTTCTTC.

This clonotype was detected ten times or more. V usage is TRBV9 and J usage is TRBJ2-3; D call uncertain. The CDR3 spans 15 residues. Germline V gene data show CDR1 as SGDLS and CDR2 as YYNGEE. V lost 0 bases, J lost 2 bases, and 10 bases lay in between. The CDR3 region is CASSVGSLFTDTQYF. The CDR3 coding sequence is TGTGCCAGCAGCGTAGGCAGCCTATTCACAGATACGCAGTATTTT.

This clonotype was seen a few times. This chain uses TRBV2 with TRBJ2-1, with D possibly TRBD2 on 6 matching bases. The CDR3 totals 16 residues. Germline assignment: CDR1 SNHLY and CDR2 FYNNEI. With 2 bases removed from V and 0 bases from J, the gap between germline ends came to 11 bases. As DNA, the CDR3 is TGTGCCAGCAGTGAACTGGGGCGGGGCTCCTACAATGAGCAGTTCTTC. Its translation: CASSELGRGSYNEQFF.

In its sample, this clonotype was seen many times. The chain couples TRBV14 to TRBJ1-1; D is unclear. V lost 2 bases and J 1 base, leaving 5 bases between the germline ends. This CDR3 has 13 amino acids. Germline CDR1 and CDR2: SGHDN and FVKESK. CDR3 bases: TGTGCCAGCAGCCAAAGGGAGAACACTGAAGCTTTCTTT. Amino acids: CASSQRENTEAFF.

The chain is built from TRBV4-1 and TRBJ2-1; TRBD2 aligns across 9 bases. V trimming: 7 bases; J trimming: 8 bases; junction bases outside the gene matches: 6. The CDR3 consists of 13 residues. CDR1 is MGHRA, CDR2 YSYEKL, per germline. CDR3 DNA sequence: TGCGCCAGCATGGCGGGGGGGACGGATGAGCAGTTCTTC. Its translation: CASMAGGTDEQFF.

This clonotype was counted ten times or more. CDR3 loop: CSVDGADNEQFF. In DNA, the CDR3 is TGCAGCGTTGACGGGGCAGACAATGAGCAGTTCTTC. This sequence joins TRBV29-1 and TRBJ2-1, with D perhaps given as TRBD1 or TRBD2 (5 bases each). Trimming stripped 3 bases from V and 5 bases from J, with 8 bases between. The CDR3 contains 12 residues. Germline assignment: CDR1 SQVTM and CDR2 ANQGSEA.

This clonotype was seen at least ten times. V usage is TRBV27 and J usage is TRBJ1-4; maybe TRBD1 (5 bases). V gave up 3 bases and J gave up 1 base, with 6 bases separating them. This CDR3 is 14 amino acids long. CDR1 and CDR2 from the germline V gene are MNHEY and SMNVEV (reference sequence). The CDR3 sequence: CASSFDRTNEKLFF. The CDR3 DNA is TGTGCCAGCAGTTTCGACAGAACTAATGAAAAACTGTTTTTT.

Ten or more counts support this clonotype. The J gene is TRBJ2-7, the V gene TRBV29-1, with 7 nucleotides matching TRBD1. Germline V gene lookup returns CDR1 SQVTM and CDR2 ANQGSEA. The ends lost 7 bases at V and 4 bases at J; junction bases unmatched: 7. The CDR3 loop spans 12 amino acids. DNA of the CDR3: TGCAGCGCCATGACAGGGTTGTACGAGCAGTACTTC. Translating gives CSAMTGLYEQYF.

This clonotype was counted many times. The rearrangement joins TRBV28 to TRBJ2-3; D perhaps matches TRBD2 (6 bases). CDR1 and CDR2 (germline): MDHEN, SYDVKM. The CDR3 is 20 residues long. V dropped 3 bases and J dropped 0 bases, with 25 bases sitting between them. The DNA of the CDR3 is TGTGCCAGCAGTTTTCCTCCAACGGGACTCATTCTCTCTAGCACAGATACGCAGTATTTT. It translates to CASSFPPTGLILSSTDTQYF.